This note documents a single T cell receptor (beta chain) sequence. Which antigen it targets is not known. Per-nucleotide qualities are absent, and no much larger clonotype sits a single base away. Taken from the germline V gene, the CDR1 and CDR2 loops are LGHNA and YSLEER. The CDR3 sequence holds 15 residues, the cysteine and phenylalanine included. Here the CDR3 DNA is all that survives: 45 bases in frame from base 1. The trim is 0 bases for V and 7 bases for J, with a gap of 13 bases between the germline ends. Libraries were built with the immunoSEQ multiplex PCR assay. The multiplex PCR relied on a mix of 60 forward primers for TCR Vbeta segments and 13 reverse primers for TCR Jbeta segments. The CDR3 region of rearranged TCR beta genes was amplified from genomic DNA with a multiplex PCR assay. The amplified TCR beta libraries were sequenced on the Illumina HiSeq System as 87-base-pair reads. On the study's bioinformatics: In a later analysis, approximately 74 million unique TCR beta chains were counted across the approximately 640 repertoires, and approximately 11 million of these chains were shared by at least two donors. A nearest-neighbor algorithm error-corrected the raw reads and collapsed the reads into unique sequences, merging closely related sequences to remove PCR and sequencing errors. CDR3 sequences were aligned to IMGT reference sequences to assign V, D and J gene segments. For a sequence to be retained, a match of at least six nucleotides to both a V gene segment and a J gene segment was required. A rearrangement counted as productive if the CDR3 had no stop codons and remained in frame with V and J, and every other rearrangement counted as non-productive. Following IMGT convention, CDR3 was defined as the stretch from the second conserved V-encoded cysteine to the conserved J-encoded phenylalanine. Sequences without an unambiguous match to a single V gene segment were excluded from the earlier analysis of about 600 of the donors. An earlier analysis of under 750 of the donors called V segments functional above 56.7% productive rearrangements and segregating when the between-donor standard deviation exceeded 5%. To diagnose cytomegalovirus status from the catalog of TCR beta chain sequences, a statistical classification framework was built. V and J gene assignment, in a later analysis, came from comparing TCR nucleotide sequences with IMGT/GENE-DB human TR gene sequences. Using the TCRdist pipeline, a later analysis assigned CDR3 sequences along with most-parsimonious VDJ recombination scenarios. In a later analysis, each TCR beta chain was defined by its CDR3 amino acid sequence together with its V-gene family, and reads without a unique V-gene family were excluded. To address suspected cross-contamination and a sequencing artifact, a later analysis removed several hundred highly shared, low-generation-probability nucleotide sequences. In a later analysis, a clonal expansion index for each public chain was calculated from normalized within-repertoire ranks of inferred template counts. In a later analysis, generation probabilities were computed with a VDJ recombination model fitted to out-of-frame rearrangements, and the resulting probabilities were checked against IGoR. In a later analysis, TCR-TCR, TCR-HLA and TCR-CMV co-occurrence was scored with hypergeometric tests, and a repertoire-size bias correction was applied to TCR pairs. A later analysis estimated false discovery rates by permuting HLA or CMV assignments 20 times. In a later analysis, co-occurring TCRs were grouped using DBSCAN, and TCRdist sequence similarity was added for clustering within HLA-allele-positive subsets. Repertoires with fewer than 30,000 or more than 120,000 public chains were left out of co-occurrence clustering, as were a handful of repertoires with anomalous nucleotide sharing. The table comes from immuneACCESS by way of TCRdb, which keeps in-frame sequences with V and J called. Part of the clones is missing from these tables; in studies checked, under half for an unresolved V gene and the rest for unknown reasons. The V and J calls and clone size were taken over from that table, and D and trimming were inferred from the DNA. In all, the sample holds approximately 150,000 clones, and about 71% of those were seen once. 1.1% to 1.5% of the sample is taken by the ten largest.

This record belongs to a study of cytomegalovirus exposure and HLA in healthy donors (dated by TCRdb to 2015 to 2018). Concerning the study at large: According to an earlier analysis of 587 of the donors, roughly 180 million T cells yielded 117 million unique TCR beta sequences and more than 250 Gb of sequence data. Roughly 300 gigabases of sequencing data and around 80 million unique TCR sequences made up an early release that covered some 640 HLA-typed donors. Among the approximately 420 genotyped donors, about 85% belonged to the genetic ancestry cluster associated with self-reported Caucasian donors. The study aimed to test whether signatures of past pathogen exposure could be identified by cataloging public T cell receptors. The study profiled the T cell repertoires of about 720 subjects by immunosequencing and related them to cytomegalovirus serostatus. In addition to the first cohort of 666 subjects, a separate validation cohort of over 90 different subjects was used. The study combined high-throughput TCR immunosequencing, statistical association of individual TCRs with disease status, and machine learning to predict cytomegalovirus infection status. In a later analysis, previously published TCR beta repertoires from about 670 donors were re-analyzed and high-resolution HLA genotyping was added so that TCR occurrence patterns could be studied. In the later analysis, no new phenotypic data were used to find candidate immune exposures; instead, reliance was placed on TCR beta sequences and their occurrence across donors. An earlier analysis of several hundred of the donors used high-throughput TCR beta sequencing to judge whether each TCR beta V gene segment behaved as functional or pseudogenic. Alongside the repertoire data, information on donor age, sex, ethnicity and CMV serostatus was compiled. A later genetic analysis took genome-wide SNP genotypes for about three fifths of the 666 donors and used that subset as a discovery cohort. Every discovery cohort repertoire had been produced on one sequencing platform. HLA typing included class I and class II loci at four-digit resolution. The number of typed donors differed by locus: roughly 629-640 for A, B, C, DRB1 and DQB1; 500 to 550 for DQA1; approximately 600 for DPA1; and some 430 for DPB1. Roughly 5 DR-DQ haplotypes were handled as single units for association and clustering, since linkage in the cohort was strong. Among 300 to 500 genotyped donors of the cohort, an average of around 250,000 unique TCR beta nucleotide sequences was sequenced per donor, of which 15% to 20% were non-productive.

Study-level results and caveats: Some IMGT-functional V segments, including TRBV6-2 and TRBV6-3, could not be distinguished by the 87-base-pair reads and were therefore excluded. The study listed approximately 150 TCR beta chains as associated with cytomegalovirus. Because HLA typing was missing for some donors at each locus, association tests included only the typed subset. In an earlier analysis of approximately 590 of the donors, most TCR beta V segments appeared in productive rearrangements about 87% or about 30% of the time, broadly matching IMGT annotations. CMV serostatus was the only immune exposure information available for the cohort. A further reported finding was that TCR beta sequences accurately predicted the HLA-A and HLA-B alleles for most subjects in the first cohort. An association between a missense DCLRE1C variant and V-gene and J-gene trimming of TCR beta chains was found in a later genetic analysis and replicated in an independent cohort. Most CMV-associated TCR beta chains appeared to be HLA-restricted in a later analysis, and the HLA associations seemed to be driven largely by CMV exposure. At a false discovery rate of 0.05, a later analysis linked 15,000 to 20,000 TCR beta sequences to specific HLA alleles. Strong co-occurrence of HLA alleles, especially DR and DQ, made assigning TCR associations to individual alleles difficult. In this cohort, only TCR beta chains were sequenced, and detectable features were limited by the absence of alpha or paired-chain data. Most TCR sequences were seen in very few donors, while some public TCRs were found in many individuals. Some 16 rarely observed V segments, including chromosome 9 orphons, were excluded from the earlier analysis of a few hundred of the donors because counts were too low. The presence/absence analyses assumed that sequencing depth was roughly uniform across donors, and that assumption may not be true. A later genetic analysis reported fewer N-insertions in productive TCRs among donors in an Asian-associated ancestry cluster than the roughly 700-donor mean. Several of the top co-occurrence clusters appeared to be linked to parvovirus B19, influenza, CMV and Epstein-Barr virus, according to a later analysis. A later analysis found that HLA-associated TCR beta chains were more clonally expanded and had lower generation probabilities than equally common non-associated chains. According to a later analysis, TCR association rates differed among HLA loci, with DRB1 alleles showing the most associated TCRs and HLA-C alleles showing the fewest. Correlated functional status among segregating V segments might reflect linkage disequilibrium, but an unknown experimental factor could not be ruled out. A group of highly shared sequence variants was considered likely to be a technical artifact of the sequencing pipeline. Cytomegalovirus status was reported to be diagnosed by the classifier with high specificity and sensitivity in both the original and validation cohorts. In vitro tests confirmed that a few of the cytomegalovirus-associated TCR beta chains recognize cytomegalovirus antigens. The authors suggested that the approach could potentially be extended to other disease states and immunological phenotypes.

The cohort was made up of approximately 700 healthy bone marrow donors. All cohort members were sampled while nominally healthy, although unrecorded immune exposures were likely present. The donor was CMV seronegative and was included in the group of hundreds of seronegative cohort members. A peripheral blood sample was collected from each donor, and TCR beta sequencing was performed on peripheral blood mononuclear cells. The Qiagen DNeasy Blood Extraction Kit was used to extract genomic DNA from the blood cell samples. The TCR originated in a man aged 50-60 years in good health and CMV-seronegative. The material sequenced was PBMCs. The rearranged segments are TRBV4-3 and TRBJ1-5; TRBD1 is possibly the D segment (6 matching bases). The CDR3 reads CASSQDLQGFQPQHF. The bases are TGCGCCAGCAGCCAAGACCTACAGGGTTTCCAGCCCCAGCATTTT.